This TCR beta chain stems from a study of long-term antiretroviral therapy in people with HIV. The CDR3 covers 14 residues. V shed 2 bases, J shed 4 bases, and the junction held 5 bases outside the gene matches. CDR1 is SGHRS, CDR2 YFSETQ, per germline. They ran version v3.0 of the immunoSEQ assay at survey level. Produced via immunoSEQ multiplex PCR; TCRdb's table is partial and in-frame only. The sample consists of fewer than 25,000 clones, approximately 86% of them appearing once. V is TRBV5-1 and J is TRBJ2-7, with 8 nucleotides matching TRBD2. This TCR was recovered from a man aged 50-59 years with HIV. The material was unsorted PBMCs, obtained at the start of antiretroviral therapy. This chain's CDR3 is CASSFSSGGYEQYF. As DNA, the CDR3 is TGCGCCAGCAGCTTTAGCTCGGGAGGGTACGAGCAGTACTTC.